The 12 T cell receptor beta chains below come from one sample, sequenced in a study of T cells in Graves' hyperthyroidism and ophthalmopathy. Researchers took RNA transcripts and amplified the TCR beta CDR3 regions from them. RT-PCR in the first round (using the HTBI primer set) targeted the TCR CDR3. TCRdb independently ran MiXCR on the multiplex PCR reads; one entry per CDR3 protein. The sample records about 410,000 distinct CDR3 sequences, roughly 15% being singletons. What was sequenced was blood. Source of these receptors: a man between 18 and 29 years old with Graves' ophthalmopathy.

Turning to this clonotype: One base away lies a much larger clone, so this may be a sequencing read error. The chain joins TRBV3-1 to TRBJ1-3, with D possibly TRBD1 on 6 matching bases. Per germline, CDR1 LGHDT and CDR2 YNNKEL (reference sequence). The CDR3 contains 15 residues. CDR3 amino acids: CASSQGTDSGNTVYF. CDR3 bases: TGTGCCAGCAGCCAAGGGACAGACTCTGGAAACACCGTATATTTT.

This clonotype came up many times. CDR3 DNA: TGTGCCAGCAGTTTAGGGTACGGCGGGGGCACAGATCAGCCCCAGCATTTT. Translated, it gives CASSLGYGGGTDQPQHF. The chain carries TRBV27 and TRBJ1-5; D might be TRBD1 (6 bases). The CDR3 runs 17 residues. The V end was cut by 2 bases, the J end by 5 bases, with 19 bases between. Germline CDR1 and CDR2: MNHEY and SMNVEV (reference sequence).

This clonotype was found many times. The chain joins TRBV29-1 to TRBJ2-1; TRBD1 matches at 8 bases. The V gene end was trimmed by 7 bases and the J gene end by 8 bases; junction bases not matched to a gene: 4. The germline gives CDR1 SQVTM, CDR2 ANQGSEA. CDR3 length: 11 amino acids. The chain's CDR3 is CSGSTGDEQFF. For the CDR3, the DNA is TGCAGCGGCTCGACAGGGGATGAGCAGTTCTTC.

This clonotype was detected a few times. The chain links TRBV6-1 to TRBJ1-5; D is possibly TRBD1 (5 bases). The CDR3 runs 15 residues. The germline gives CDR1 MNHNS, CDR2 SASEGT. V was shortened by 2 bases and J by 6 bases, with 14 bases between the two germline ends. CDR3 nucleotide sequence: TGTGCCAGCAGTGAATGGGGGGAGGGGTTTCAGCCCCAGCATTTT. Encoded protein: CASSEWGEGFQPQHF.

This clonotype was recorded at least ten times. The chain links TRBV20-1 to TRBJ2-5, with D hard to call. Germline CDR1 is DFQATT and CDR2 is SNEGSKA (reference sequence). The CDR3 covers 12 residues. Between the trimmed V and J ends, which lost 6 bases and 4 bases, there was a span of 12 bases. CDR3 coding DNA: TGCAGTGCAAAGGGCGGTGGAGAGACCCAGTACTTC. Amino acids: CSAKGGGETQYF.

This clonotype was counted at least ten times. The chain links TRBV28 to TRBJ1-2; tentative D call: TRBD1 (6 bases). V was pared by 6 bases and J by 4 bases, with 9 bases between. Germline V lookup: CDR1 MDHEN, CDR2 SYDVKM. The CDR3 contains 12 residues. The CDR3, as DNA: TGTGCCAGCAGCGCGGACAGCTATGGCTACACCTTC. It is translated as CASSADSYGYTF.

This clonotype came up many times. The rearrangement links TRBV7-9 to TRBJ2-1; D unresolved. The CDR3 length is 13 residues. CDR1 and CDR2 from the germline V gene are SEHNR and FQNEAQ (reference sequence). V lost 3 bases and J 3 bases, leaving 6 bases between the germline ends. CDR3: CASSFVHYNEQFF. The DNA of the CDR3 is TGTGCCAGCAGCTTCGTTCACTACAATGAGCAGTTCTTC.

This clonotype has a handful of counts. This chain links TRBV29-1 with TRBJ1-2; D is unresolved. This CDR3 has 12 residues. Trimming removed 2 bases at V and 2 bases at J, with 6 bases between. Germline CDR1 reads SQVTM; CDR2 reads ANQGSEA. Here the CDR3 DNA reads TGCAGCGTTGAAAGGCAGAACTATGGCTACACCTTC. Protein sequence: CSVERQNYGYTF.

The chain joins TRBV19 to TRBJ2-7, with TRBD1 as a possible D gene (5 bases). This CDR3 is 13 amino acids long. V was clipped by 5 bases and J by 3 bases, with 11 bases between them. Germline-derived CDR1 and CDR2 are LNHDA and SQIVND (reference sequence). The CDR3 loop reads CASSGAGFYEQYF. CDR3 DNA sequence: TGTGCCAGTAGTGGGGCAGGGTTCTACGAGCAGTACTTC. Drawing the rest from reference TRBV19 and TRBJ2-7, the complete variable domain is DGGITQSPKYLFRKEGQNVTLSCEQNLNHDAMYWYRQDPGQGLRLIYYSQIVNDFQKGDIAEGYSVSREKKESFPLTVTSAQKNPTAFYLCASSGAGFYEQYFGPGTRLTVT.

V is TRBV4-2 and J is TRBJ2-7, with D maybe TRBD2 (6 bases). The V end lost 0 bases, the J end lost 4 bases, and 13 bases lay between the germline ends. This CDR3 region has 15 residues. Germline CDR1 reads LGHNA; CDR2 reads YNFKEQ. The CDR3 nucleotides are TGTGCCAGCAGCCAAGAGGGCCTCGGGGGTTACGAGCAGTACTTC. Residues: CASSQEGLGGYEQYF.

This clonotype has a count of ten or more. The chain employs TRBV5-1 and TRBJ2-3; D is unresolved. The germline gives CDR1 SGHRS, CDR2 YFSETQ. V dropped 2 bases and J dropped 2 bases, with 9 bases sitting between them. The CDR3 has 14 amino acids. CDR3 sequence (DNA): TGCGCCAGCAGCTTCTACTACCACACAGATACGCAGTATTTT. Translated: CASSFYYHTDTQYF. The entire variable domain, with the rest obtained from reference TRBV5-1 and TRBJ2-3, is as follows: KAGVTQTPRYLIKTRGQQVTLSCSPISGHRSVSWYQQTPGQGLQFLFEYFSETQRNKGNFPGRFSGRQFSNSRSEMNVSTLELGDSALYLCASSFYYHTDTQYFGPGTRLTVL.

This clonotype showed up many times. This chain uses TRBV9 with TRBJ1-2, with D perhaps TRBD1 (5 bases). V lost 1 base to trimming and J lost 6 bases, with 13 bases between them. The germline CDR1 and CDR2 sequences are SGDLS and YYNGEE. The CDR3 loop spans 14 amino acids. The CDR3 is CASSVQGLRDGYTF. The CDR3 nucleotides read TGTGCCAGCAGCGTACAGGGACTCCGGGATGGCTACACCTTC.